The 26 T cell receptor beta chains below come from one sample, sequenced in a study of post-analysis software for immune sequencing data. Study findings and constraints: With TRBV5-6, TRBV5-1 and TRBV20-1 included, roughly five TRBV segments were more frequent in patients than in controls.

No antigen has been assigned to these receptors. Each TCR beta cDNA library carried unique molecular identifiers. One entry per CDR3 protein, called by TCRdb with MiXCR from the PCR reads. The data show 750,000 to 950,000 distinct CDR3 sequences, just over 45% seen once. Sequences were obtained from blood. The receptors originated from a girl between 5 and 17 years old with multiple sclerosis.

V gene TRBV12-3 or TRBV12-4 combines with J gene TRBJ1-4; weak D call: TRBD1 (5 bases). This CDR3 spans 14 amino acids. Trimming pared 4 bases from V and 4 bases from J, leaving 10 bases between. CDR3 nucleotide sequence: TGTGCCAGCAGTTCCAGGGCAAGTAATGAAAAACTGTTTTTT. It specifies CASSSRASNEKLFF.

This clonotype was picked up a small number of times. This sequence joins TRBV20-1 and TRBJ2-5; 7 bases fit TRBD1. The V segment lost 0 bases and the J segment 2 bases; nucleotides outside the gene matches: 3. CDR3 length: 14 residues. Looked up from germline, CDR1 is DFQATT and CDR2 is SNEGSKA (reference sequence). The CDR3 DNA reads TGCAGTGCTAGAGATCGGACAGGACAAGAGACCCAGTACTTC. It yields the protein CSARDRTGQETQYF.

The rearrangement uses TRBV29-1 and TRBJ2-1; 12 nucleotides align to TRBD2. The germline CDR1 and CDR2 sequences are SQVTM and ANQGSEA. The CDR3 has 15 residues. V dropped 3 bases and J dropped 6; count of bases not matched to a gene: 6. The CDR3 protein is CSVDLAGGPGNEQFF. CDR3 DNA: TGCAGCGTTGACCTAGCGGGAGGGCCGGGCAATGAGCAGTTCTTC.

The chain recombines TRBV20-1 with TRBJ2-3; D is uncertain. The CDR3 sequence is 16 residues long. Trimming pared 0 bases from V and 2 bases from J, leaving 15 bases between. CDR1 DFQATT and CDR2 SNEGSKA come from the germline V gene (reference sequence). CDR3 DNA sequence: TGCAGTGCTAGAGATATTCGGCGGAGCTACACAGATACGCAGTATTTT. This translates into CSARDIRRSYTDTQYF.

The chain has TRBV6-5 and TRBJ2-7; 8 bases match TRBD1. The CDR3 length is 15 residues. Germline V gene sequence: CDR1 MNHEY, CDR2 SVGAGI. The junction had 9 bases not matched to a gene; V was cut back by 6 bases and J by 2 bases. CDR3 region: CASRTTGVRTYEQYF. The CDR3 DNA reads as TGTGCCAGCAGAACGACAGGGGTGAGAACCTACGAGCAGTACTTC.

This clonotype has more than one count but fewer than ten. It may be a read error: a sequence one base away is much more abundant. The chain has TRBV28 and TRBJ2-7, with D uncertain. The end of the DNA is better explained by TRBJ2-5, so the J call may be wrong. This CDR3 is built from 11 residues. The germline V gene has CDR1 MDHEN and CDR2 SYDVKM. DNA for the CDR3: TGTGCCAGCACCCAACAAGAGACCCAGTACTTC. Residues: CASTQQETQYF.

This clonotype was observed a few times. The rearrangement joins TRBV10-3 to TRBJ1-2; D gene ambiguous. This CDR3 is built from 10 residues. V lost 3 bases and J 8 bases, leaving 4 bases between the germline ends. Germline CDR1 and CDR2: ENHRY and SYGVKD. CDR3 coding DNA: TGTGCCATCAGTGACGGGGGCTACACCTTC. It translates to CAISDGGYTF.

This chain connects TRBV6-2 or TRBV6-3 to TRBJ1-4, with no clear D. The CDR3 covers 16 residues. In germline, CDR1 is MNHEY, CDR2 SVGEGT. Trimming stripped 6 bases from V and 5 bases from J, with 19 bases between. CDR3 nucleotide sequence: TGTGCCAGCAGCTCTACAGTTGGGCTGGGGAATGAAAAACTGTTTTTT. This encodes CASSSTVGLGNEKLFF.

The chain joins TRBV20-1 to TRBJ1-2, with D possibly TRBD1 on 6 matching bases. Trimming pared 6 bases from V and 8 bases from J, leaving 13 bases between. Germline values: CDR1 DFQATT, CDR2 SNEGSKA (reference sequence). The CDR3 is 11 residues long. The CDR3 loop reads CSAQRDTGYTF. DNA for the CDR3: TGCAGTGCGCAGAGGGACACCGGCTACACCTTC.

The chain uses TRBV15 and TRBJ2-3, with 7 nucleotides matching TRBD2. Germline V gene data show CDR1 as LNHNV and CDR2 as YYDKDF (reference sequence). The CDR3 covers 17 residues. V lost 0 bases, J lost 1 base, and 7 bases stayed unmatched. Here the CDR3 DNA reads TGTGCCACCAGCAGAGATCTGGGTAGCGGGCGCACAGATACGCAGTATTTT. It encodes CATSRDLGSGRTDTQYF.

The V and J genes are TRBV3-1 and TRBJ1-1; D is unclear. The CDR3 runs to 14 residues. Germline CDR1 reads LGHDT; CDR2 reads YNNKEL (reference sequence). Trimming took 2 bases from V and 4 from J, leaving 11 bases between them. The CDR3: CASSQFLGSTEAFF. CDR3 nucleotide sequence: TGTGCCAGCAGCCAATTTCTCGGCAGCACTGAAGCTTTCTTT.

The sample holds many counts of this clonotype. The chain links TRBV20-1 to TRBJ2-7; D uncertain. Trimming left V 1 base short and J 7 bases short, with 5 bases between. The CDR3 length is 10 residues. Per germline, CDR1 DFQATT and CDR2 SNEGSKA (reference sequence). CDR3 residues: CSARVVEQYF. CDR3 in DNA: TGCAGTGCTAGAGTTGTGGAGCAGTACTTC.

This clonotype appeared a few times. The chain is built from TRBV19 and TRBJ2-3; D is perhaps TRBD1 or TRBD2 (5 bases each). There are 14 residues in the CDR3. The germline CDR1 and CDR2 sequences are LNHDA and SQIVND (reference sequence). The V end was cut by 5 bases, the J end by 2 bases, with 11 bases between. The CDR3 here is CASSPGPNTDTQYF. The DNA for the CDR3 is TGTGCCAGTAGTCCGGGGCCTAACACAGATACGCAGTATTTT.

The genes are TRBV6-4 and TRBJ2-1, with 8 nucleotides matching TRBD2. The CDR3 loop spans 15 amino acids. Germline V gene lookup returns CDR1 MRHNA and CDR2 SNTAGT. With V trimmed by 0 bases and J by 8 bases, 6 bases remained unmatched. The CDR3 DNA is TGTGCCAGCAGTGACTCCAGCGGGAGTGGACATGAGCAGTTCTTC. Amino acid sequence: CASSDSSGSGHEQFF.

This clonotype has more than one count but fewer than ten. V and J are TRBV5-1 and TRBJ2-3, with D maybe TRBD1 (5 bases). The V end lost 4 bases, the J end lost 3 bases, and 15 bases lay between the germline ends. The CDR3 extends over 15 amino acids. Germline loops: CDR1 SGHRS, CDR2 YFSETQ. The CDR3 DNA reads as TGCGCCAGCAGCCTCCCGGCAGGGAAAACAGATACGCAGTATTTT. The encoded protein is CASSLPAGKTDTQYF.

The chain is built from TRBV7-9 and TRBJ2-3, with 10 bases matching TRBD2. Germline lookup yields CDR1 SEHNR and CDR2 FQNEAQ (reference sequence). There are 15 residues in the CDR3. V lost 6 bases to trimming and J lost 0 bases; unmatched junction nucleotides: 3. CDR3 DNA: TGTGCCAGCAGAGCACTAGCGGGGAGCACAGATACGCAGTATTTT. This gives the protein CASRALAGSTDTQYF.

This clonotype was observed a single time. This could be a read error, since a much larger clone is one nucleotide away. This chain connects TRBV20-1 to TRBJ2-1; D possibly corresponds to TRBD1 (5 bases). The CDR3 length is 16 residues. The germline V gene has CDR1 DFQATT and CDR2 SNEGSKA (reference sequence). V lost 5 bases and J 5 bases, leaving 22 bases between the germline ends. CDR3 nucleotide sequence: TGCAGTGCTTGGGGCTCACCCCGCAACCTTAACAATGAGCAGTTCTTC. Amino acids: CSAWGSPRNLNNEQFF.

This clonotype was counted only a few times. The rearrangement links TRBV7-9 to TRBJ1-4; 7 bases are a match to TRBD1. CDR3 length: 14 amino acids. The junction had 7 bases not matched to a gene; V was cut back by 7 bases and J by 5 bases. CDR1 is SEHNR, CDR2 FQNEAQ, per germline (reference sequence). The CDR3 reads CASKGGTENEKLFF. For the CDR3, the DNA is TGTGCCAGCAAGGGGGGGACAGAGAATGAAAAACTGTTTTTT.

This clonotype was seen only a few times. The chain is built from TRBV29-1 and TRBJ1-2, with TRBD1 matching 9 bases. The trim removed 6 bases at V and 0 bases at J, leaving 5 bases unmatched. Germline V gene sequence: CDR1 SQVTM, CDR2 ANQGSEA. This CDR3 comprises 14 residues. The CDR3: CSVGQGPANYGYTF. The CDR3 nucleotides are TGCAGCGTCGGACAGGGGCCAGCTAACTATGGCTACACCTTC.

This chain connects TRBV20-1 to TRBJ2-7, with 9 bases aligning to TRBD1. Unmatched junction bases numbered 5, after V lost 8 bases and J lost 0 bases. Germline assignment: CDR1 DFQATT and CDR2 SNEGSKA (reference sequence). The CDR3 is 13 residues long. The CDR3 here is CSPMGQGSYEQYF. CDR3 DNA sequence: TGCAGTCCAATGGGACAGGGCTCCTACGAGCAGTACTTC.

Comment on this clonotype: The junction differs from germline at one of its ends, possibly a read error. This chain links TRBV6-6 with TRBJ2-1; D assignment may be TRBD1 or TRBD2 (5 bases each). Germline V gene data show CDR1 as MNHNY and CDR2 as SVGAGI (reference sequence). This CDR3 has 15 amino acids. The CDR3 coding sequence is TGTGCCAGCACCAGCTCCGGGACCTTATGGAATGAGCAGTTTTTC. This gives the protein CASTSSGTLWNEQFF.

The CDR3 loop is CASSQAAGDVGYTF. In nucleotides, the CDR3 is TGTGCCAGCAGCCAAGCGGCAGGGGACGTCGGCTACACCTTC. The chain uses TRBV4-2 and TRBJ1-2; D possibly corresponds to TRBD1 (6 bases). CDR3 length: 14 amino acids. Germline CDR1 LGHNA, CDR2 YNFKEQ. V lost 1 base and J 8 bases, leaving 14 bases between the germline ends.

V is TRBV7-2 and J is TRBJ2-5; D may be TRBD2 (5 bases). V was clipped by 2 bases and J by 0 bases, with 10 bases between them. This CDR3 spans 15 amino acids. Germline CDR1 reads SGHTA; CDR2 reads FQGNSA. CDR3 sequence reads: CASSLPDWYQETQYF. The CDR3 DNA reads TGTGCCAGCAGCTTACCGGACTGGTACCAAGAGACCCAGTACTTC.

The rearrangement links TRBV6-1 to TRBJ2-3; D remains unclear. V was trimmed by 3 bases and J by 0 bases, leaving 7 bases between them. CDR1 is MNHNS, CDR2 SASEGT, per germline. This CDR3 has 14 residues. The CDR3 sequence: CASSELGSTDTQYF. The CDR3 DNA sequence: TGTGCCAGCAGTGAGTTGGGCAGCACAGATACGCAGTATTTT.

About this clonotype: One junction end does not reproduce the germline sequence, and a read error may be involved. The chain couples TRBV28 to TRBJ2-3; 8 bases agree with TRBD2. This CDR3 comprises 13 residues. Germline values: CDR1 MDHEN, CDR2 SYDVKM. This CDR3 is CVSSLAGSGTQYF. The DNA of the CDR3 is TGTGTCAGCAGTTTAGCGGGATCGGGTACGCAGTATTTT.

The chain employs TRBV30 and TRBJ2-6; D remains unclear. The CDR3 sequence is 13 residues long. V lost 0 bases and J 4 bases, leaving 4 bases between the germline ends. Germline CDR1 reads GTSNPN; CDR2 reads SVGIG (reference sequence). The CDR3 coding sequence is TGTGCCTGGAGTGTATCAGGGGCCAACGTCCTGACTTTC. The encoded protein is CAWSVSGANVLTF.